This passage covers 18 T cell receptor beta chains from one sample sequenced in a study of response to subunit inactivated influenza vaccine. TCRdb independently ran MiXCR on the RT-PCR reads; one entry per CDR3 protein. The sample yields roughly 160,000 distinct CDR3 sequences, around 10% seen once. The sequenced sample was CD8+ T cells sorted from PBMCs, obtained around 25 months after vaccination. Receptor source: a man aged 50 to 69 who received an inactivated influenza vaccine.

V is TRBV7-9 and J is TRBJ1-6; 7 bases agree with TRBD1. This CDR3 contains 17 residues. The germline V gene has CDR1 SEHNR and CDR2 FQNEAQ (reference sequence). The J segment lost 11 bases and the V segment lost 5 bases, leaving 18 bases of the junction unmatched. The chain's CDR3 is CASSQPEDRAIPPPLHF. CDR3 in DNA: TGTGCCAGCAGCCAACCGGAAGACAGGGCCATTCCTCCACCCCTCCACTTT.

The gene calls are TRBV9 and TRBJ2-7; D perhaps matches TRBD2 (5 bases). Trimming took off 0 bases at V and 0 bases at J, with 10 bases between the two ends. The length of the CDR3 is 15 residues. Germline V gives CDR1 SGDLS, CDR2 YYNGEE. The CDR3 region is CASSVGSGSSYEQYF. CDR3 DNA: TGTGCCAGCAGCGTAGGATCGGGGAGCTCCTACGAGCAGTACTTC.

There are a few counts of this clonotype. This chain uses TRBV9 with TRBJ2-1, with D unclear. The CDR3 runs 14 residues. Germline CDR1 is SGDLS and CDR2 is YYNGEE. The ends were cut back, 0 bases at V and 8 bases at J, with 12 bases in the middle. The CDR3 DNA follows: TGTGCCAGCAGCGTAGTCGGAGCTCTCGATGAGCAGTTCTTC. Amino acid sequence: CASSVVGALDEQFF.

The chain combines TRBV27 with TRBJ2-1, with a weak D call TRBD2 (6 bases). Germline-derived CDR1 and CDR2 are MNHEY and SMNVEV (reference sequence). Trimming stripped 2 bases from V and 2 bases from J, with 10 bases between. CDR3 length: 15 residues. This chain's CDR3 is CASSLGTETYNEQFF. The CDR3 nucleotides are TGTGCCAGCAGTTTAGGGACTGAGACCTACAATGAGCAGTTCTTC.

This clonotype was detected ten times or more. The chain employs TRBV14 and TRBJ2-1; 8 nucleotides align to TRBD1. Trimming at V came to 3 bases and at J to 4 bases, leaving 8 bases not matched to a gene. The CDR3 runs 16 residues. The germline V gene encodes CDR1 SGHDN and CDR2 FVKESK. The CDR3 DNA reads TGTGCCAGCAGCCAGGGACGGGGACAGGCGTACAATGAGCAGTTCTTC. This encodes CASSQGRGQAYNEQFF.

V gene TRBV2 combines with J gene TRBJ1-6, with D hard to call. This CDR3 contains 15 residues. V lost 11 bases, J lost 0 bases, and 14 bases lay in between. Per germline, CDR1 SNHLY and CDR2 FYNNEI. Here the CDR3 reads CAARRQSSYNSPLHF. CDR3 sequence (DNA): TGTGCCGCTCGGCGGCAGAGCTCCTATAATTCACCCCTCCACTTT.

This clonotype was seen a handful of times. The rearrangement links TRBV7-2 to TRBJ2-7, with D possibly being TRBD1 or TRBD2 (5 bases each). V shed 5 bases and J shed 7 bases, with 21 bases lying between them. The CDR3 has 15 amino acids. CDR1 and CDR2 from the germline V gene are SGHTA and FQGNSA. In nucleotides, the CDR3 is TGTGCCAGCAGCCCAACCCGGGACGGGACGAGGGAGCAGTACTTC. Protein sequence: CASSPTRDGTREQYF.

The J gene is TRBJ2-7, the V gene TRBV4-1; no clear D. Germline V gene data show CDR1 as MGHRA and CDR2 as YSYEKL. CDR3 length: 15 amino acids. V lost 0 bases and J 2 bases, leaving 11 bases between the germline ends. The CDR3 spells CASSQDSGYTYEQYF. The CDR3 nucleotides read TGCGCCAGCAGCCAAGATTCCGGGTACACCTACGAGCAGTACTTC.

This clonotype came up a few times. This chain connects TRBV6-2 or TRBV6-3 to TRBJ1-5; D gene unclear. The CDR3 length is 13 residues. The germline V gene has CDR1 MNHEY and CDR2 SVGEGT. V was shortened by 6 bases and J by 6 bases, with 12 bases between the two germline ends. The CDR3 sequence is CASSPAGIQPQHF. CDR3 coding DNA: TGTGCCAGCAGCCCGGCGGGGATTCAGCCCCAGCATTTT.

Comment on this clonotype: An end of the junction does not agree with germline; a read error may underlie this. The gene calls are TRBV4-3 and TRBJ2-7; 8 bases fit TRBD1. This CDR3 is 15 amino acids long. Germline-derived CDR1 and CDR2 are LGHNA and YSLEER. The CDR3 is CASSQDGRGLYEQYF. The CDR3 DNA reads as TGCGCCAGCAGTCAAGACGGCAGGGGGCTTTACGAGCAGTACTTC.

The gene calls are TRBV5-1 and TRBJ2-7, with D possibly being TRBD1 or TRBD2 (5 bases each). Germline CDR1 and CDR2: SGHRS and YFSETQ. The CDR3 has 16 amino acids. Between the trimmed V and J ends, which lost 4 bases and 2 bases, there was a span of 19 bases. As DNA, the CDR3 is TGCGCCAGCAGCCCCATCGGGGACGGGAACACCTACGAGCAGTACTTC. It yields the protein CASSPIGDGNTYEQYF. The full variable domain, completed using reference TRBV5-1 and TRBJ2-7, is KAGVTQTPRYLIKTRGQQVTLSCSPISGHRSVSWYQQTPGQGLQFLFEYFSETQRNKGNFPGRFSGRQFSNSRSEMNVSTLELGDSALYLCASSPIGDGNTYEQYFGPGTRLTVT.

V is TRBV5-4 and J is TRBJ2-3; the D gene is possibly TRBD2 (6 bases). The CDR3 totals 16 residues. Per germline, CDR1 SGHNT and CDR2 YYREEE (reference sequence). Trimming cost V 4 bases and J 1 base, with 16 bases left between them. The DNA of the CDR3 is TGTGCCAGCAGCCCCCCCTCGGGAGCCGGCACAGATACGCAGTATTTT. Translation gives CASSPPSGAGTDTQYF.

This rearrangement joins TRBV4-1 to TRBJ2-7, with D hard to call. CDR1 and CDR2 from the germline V gene are MGHRA and YSYEKL. The CDR3 contains 13 residues. V was shortened by 4 bases and J by 3 bases, with 10 bases between the two germline ends. The CDR3 loop reads CASSPQPFYEQYF. CDR3 DNA sequence: TGCGCCAGCAGCCCCCAACCGTTCTACGAGCAGTACTTC.

The chain links TRBV11-2 to TRBJ2-7; D assignment may be TRBD1 or TRBD2 (5 bases each). Germline values: CDR1 SGHAT, CDR2 FQNNGV. The V gene lost 5 bases and the J gene lost 2 bases, with 13 bases spanning the gap. This CDR3 has 14 amino acids. This chain's CDR3 is CASSILRDAYEQYF. The CDR3 region has the DNA TGTGCCAGCAGCATTCTCCGGGACGCCTACGAGCAGTACTTC.

The chain has TRBV7-9 and TRBJ2-3, with 9 nucleotides matching TRBD1. V dropped 5 bases and J dropped 0; count of bases not matched to a gene: 9. The length of the CDR3 is 17 residues. The germline V gene encodes CDR1 SEHNR and CDR2 FQNEAQ (reference sequence). CDR3 DNA sequence: TGTGCCAGCAGCCCCTCCCCCGGACAGGGGAGCACAGATACGCAGTATTTT. It encodes CASSPSPGQGSTDTQYF.

This clonotype was detected a few times. This sequence joins TRBV7-8 and TRBJ2-1, with D perhaps TRBD1 or TRBD2 (5 bases each). This CDR3 region has 15 residues. The germline V gene encodes CDR1 SGHVS and CDR2 FQNEAQ. Deletions cut 1 base from V and 4 bases from J, with 11 bases between. Here the CDR3 reads CASSLESGQYNEQFF. For the CDR3, the DNA is TGTGCCAGCAGCTTAGAGTCGGGGCAATACAATGAGCAGTTCTTC. The variable domain in full, with the rest retrieved from reference TRBV7-8 and TRBJ2-1, is GAGVSQSPRYKVAKRGQDVALRCDPISGHVSLFWYQQALGQGPEFLTYFQNEAQLDKSGLPSDRFFAERPEGSVSTLKIQRTQQEDSAVYLCASSLESGQYNEQFFGPGTRLTVL.

In its sample, this clonotype was seen many times. The chain is built from TRBV12-3 or TRBV12-4 and TRBJ1-2; 7 bases match TRBD1. Trimming took 6 bases from V and 8 from J; bases not matched to a gene: 15. There are 15 residues in the CDR3. The CDR3 DNA follows: TGTGCCAGCAGCTTTTTTACAGGGGCGCCAGACGGCTACACCTTC. It translates to CASSFFTGAPDGYTF.

This clonotype occurred a few times. This chain's CDR3 is CASSQGQREGAFF. CDR3 coding DNA: TGCGCCAGCAGCCAGGGGCAACGTGAGGGAGCTTTCTTT. This chain links TRBV4-3 with TRBJ1-1, with D possibly TRBD1 on 5 matching bases. The V gene's germline CDR1 is LGHNA and CDR2 YSLEER. The CDR3 runs to 13 residues. Trimming removed 3 bases from V and 10 bases from J, with 15 bases in between.